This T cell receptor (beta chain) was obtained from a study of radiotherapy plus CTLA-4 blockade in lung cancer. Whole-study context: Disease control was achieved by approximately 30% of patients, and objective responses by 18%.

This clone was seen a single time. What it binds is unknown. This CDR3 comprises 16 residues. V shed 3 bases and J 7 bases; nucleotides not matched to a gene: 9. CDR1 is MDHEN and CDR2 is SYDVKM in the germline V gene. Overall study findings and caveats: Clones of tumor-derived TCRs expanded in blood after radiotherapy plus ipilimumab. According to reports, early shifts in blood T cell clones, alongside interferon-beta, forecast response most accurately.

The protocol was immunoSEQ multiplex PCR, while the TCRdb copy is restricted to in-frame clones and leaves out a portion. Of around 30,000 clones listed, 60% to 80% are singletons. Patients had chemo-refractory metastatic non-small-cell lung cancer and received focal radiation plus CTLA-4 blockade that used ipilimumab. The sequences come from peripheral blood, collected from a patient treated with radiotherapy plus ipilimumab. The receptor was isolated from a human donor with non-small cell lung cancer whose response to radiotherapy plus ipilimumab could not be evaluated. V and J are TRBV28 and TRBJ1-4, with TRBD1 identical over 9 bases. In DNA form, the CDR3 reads TGTGCCAGCAGTTTTCAGACAGGGGGAGGGCGTGAAAAACTGTTTTTT. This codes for CASSFQTGGGREKLFF.